This T cell receptor beta chain was found in a study of T cell repertoires in ileal Crohn's disease. The CDR3 covers 13 residues. The germline gives CDR1 SGHAT, CDR2 FQNNGV. The V and J ends lost 5 bases and 7 bases, in that order; junction bases with no gene match: 6. With regard to this clone: The antigen is undetermined.

Produced via immunoSEQ multiplex PCR; TCRdb's table is partial and in-frame only. Of about 7,800 clones listed, 75% to 85% are singletons. Whole-study results and caveats: Compared with non-smokers, active smokers at surgery showed more clonal expansions. All patients with clonality above 26.8% had endoscopic recurrence.

Described time point: inflamed ileum from the surgical specimen. This sequence originates from an adult with Crohn's disease. The specimen was ileal tissue. The chain is built from TRBV11-2 and TRBJ1-1; 8 bases line up with TRBD1. The CDR3 protein is CASSLRTGSEAFF. The DNA for the CDR3 is TGTGCCAGCAGCCTAAGGACAGGGAGTGAAGCTTTCTTT.